A single sample is the source of the 32 T cell receptor beta chains below, sequenced in a study of response to subunit inactivated influenza vaccine. Using its own MiXCR run on the RT-PCR reads, TCRdb lists one record per CDR3 protein. The sample consists of about 780,000 distinct CDR3 sequences, approximately 17% of them appearing once. Material: PBMCs from blood, obtained 5 to 6 days after vaccination. The receptors shown here come from a man in his fifties who received an inactivated influenza vaccine.

The table lists this clonotype with a few counts. The rearrangement uses TRBV20-1 and TRBJ1-2, with D unclear. This CDR3 region has 13 residues. Germline V lookup: CDR1 DFQATT, CDR2 SNEGSKA (reference sequence). V lost 3 bases, J lost 8 bases, and 16 bases lay in between. The CDR3 DNA is TGCAGTGCTAGTCGGGAGGGAGGGAAGGGCTACACCTTC. Protein sequence: CSASREGGKGYTF.

This chain links TRBV12-3 or TRBV12-4 with TRBJ2-7; 7 nucleotides agree with TRBD2. The CDR3 loop spans 16 amino acids. With V trimmed by 3 bases and J by 5 bases, 13 bases remained unmatched. As DNA, the CDR3 is TGTGCCAGCAGTTTCCAAAGACTAGCCGACGGGGACGAGCAGTACTTC. Protein: CASSFQRLADGDEQYF.

The V and J genes are TRBV5-1 and TRBJ2-3; 8 positions agree with TRBD1. The ends lost 4 bases at V and 2 bases at J; junction bases unmatched: 6. The germline V gene has CDR1 SGHRS and CDR2 YFSETQ. The CDR3 has 15 residues. Here the CDR3 reads CASSLNRGDTDTQYF. CDR3 in DNA: TGCGCCAGCAGCCTAAACAGGGGGGACACAGATACGCAGTATTTT. The whole variable domain, filled in from reference TRBV5-1 and TRBJ2-3, reads KAGVTQTPRYLIKTRGQQVTLSCSPISGHRSVSWYQQTPGQGLQFLFEYFSETQRNKGNFPGRFSGRQFSNSRSEMNVSTLELGDSALYLCASSLNRGDTDTQYFGPGTRLTVL.

The V gene is TRBV10-3, the J gene TRBJ2-2; the D gene is possibly TRBD2 (6 bases). The CDR3 length is 15 residues. The germline V gene encodes CDR1 ENHRY and CDR2 SYGVKD. The germline V and J ends were trimmed by 2 bases and 7 bases, with 14 bases remaining between them. CDR3 DNA: TGTGCCATCAGTGAGAGGAGGGGCCTCGGCGGGGAGCTGTTTTTT. Amino acid sequence: CAISERRGLGGELFF.

This clonotype was recorded a few times. The V call is TRBV6-4, the J call TRBJ2-6; D possibly corresponds to TRBD2 (6 bases). Germline CDR1 MRHNA, CDR2 SNTAGT. The V end lost 10 bases, the J end lost 1 base, and 14 bases lay between the germline ends. This CDR3 has 15 amino acids. This CDR3 is CAIPNGGSGANVLTF. The DNA for the CDR3 is TGTGCCATACCTAACGGGGGTTCTGGGGCCAACGTCCTGACTTTC.

The chain has TRBV7-9 and TRBJ1-2; no clear D gene. Germline-derived CDR1 and CDR2 are SEHNR and FQNEAQ (reference sequence). The CDR3 sequence is 13 residues long. Trimming pared 1 base from V and 6 bases from J, leaving 9 bases between. CDR3 sequence (DNA): TGTGCCAGCAGCTTAGACGGCCCTGATGGCTACACCTTC. This sequence encodes CASSLDGPDGYTF.

This chain joins TRBV2 and TRBJ2-7, with D possibly TRBD2 on 5 matching bases. CDR1 is SNHLY and CDR2 is FYNNEI in the germline V gene. V was pared by 1 base and J by 8 bases, with 15 bases between. This CDR3 has 14 residues. CDR3 bases: TGTGCCAGCAGTGAAGACGCCACCGGGGTAAAGCAGTACTTC. Protein sequence: CASSEDATGVKQYF.

This clonotype has at least ten counts. The chain couples TRBV2 to TRBJ2-5; possible D gene TRBD2, 5 bases. CDR3 length equals 15 residues. The germline CDR1 and CDR2 sequences are SNHLY and FYNNEI. V shed 6 bases and J shed 2 bases, with 16 bases lying between them. CDR3 loop: CASRGGPLEQETQYF. CDR3 bases: TGTGCCAGCAGAGGAGGTCCTCTTGAGCAAGAGACCCAGTACTTC.

This clonotype appeared a few times. J is TRBJ2-2 and V is TRBV29-1; either TRBD1 or TRBD2 may fit D (6 bases each). Germline loops: CDR1 SQVTM, CDR2 ANQGSEA. The ends were cut back, 2 bases at V and 3 bases at J, with 13 bases in the middle. CDR3 length: 15 amino acids. The CDR3 loop reads CSVEKGGTYTGELFF. DNA of the CDR3: TGCAGCGTTGAAAAAGGGGGGACATACACCGGGGAGCTGTTTTTT.

A few counts support this clonotype. The rearrangement links TRBV29-1 to TRBJ2-2; no definite D call. This CDR3 is 11 amino acids long. Trimming stripped 7 bases from V and 3 bases from J, with 6 bases between. Germline V gene lookup returns CDR1 SQVTM and CDR2 ANQGSEA. CDR3 in DNA: TGCAGCGCCGGCCACACCGGGGAGCTGTTTTTT. It yields the protein CSAGHTGELFF.

This clonotype was seen a few times. This chain links TRBV28 with TRBJ1-2, with a tentative D call TRBD1 (5 bases). Trimming stripped 6 bases from V and 2 bases from J, with 19 bases between. This CDR3 is built from 16 residues. Germline CDR1 reads MDHEN; CDR2 reads SYDVKM. DNA for the CDR3: TGTGCCAGCAGCCCGGGGGGGGTGGGGTTCAACTATGGCTACACCTTC. As protein: CASSPGGVGFNYGYTF.

V and J are TRBV20-1 and TRBJ2-3; D call uncertain. The ends were cut back, 4 bases at V and 4 bases at J, with 9 bases in the middle. The CDR3 is 12 amino acids. Germline V gene sequence: CDR1 DFQATT, CDR2 SNEGSKA (reference sequence). CDR3 in amino acids: CSATDLSDTQYF. In DNA form, the CDR3 reads TGCAGTGCTACCGACCTCTCAGATACGCAGTATTTT.

This clonotype has only a few counts. V and J are TRBV12-3 or TRBV12-4 and TRBJ2-2; D may correspond to TRBD1 or TRBD2 (5 bases each). V lost 7 bases and J lost 4, with 13 bases in between. There are 14 residues in the CDR3. CDR3 loop: CASTNGAFTGELFF. The CDR3 DNA reads as TGTGCCAGCACCAACGGGGCTTTCACCGGGGAGCTGTTTTTT.

This clonotype has just a few counts. The gene calls are TRBV6-1 and TRBJ1-5; D is uncertain. This CDR3 has 14 residues. V was cut by 4 bases and J by 0 bases, with 7 bases left in between. CDR1 is MNHNS, CDR2 SASEGT, per germline. As DNA, the CDR3 is TGTGCCAGCAGTGTATTGGATAGCAATCAGCCCCAGCATTTT. This codes for CASSVLDSNQPQHF.

The DNA for the CDR3 is TGCAGTGCGCCGGGACTATCCTCCTACGAGCAGTACTTC. Its translation: CSAPGLSSYEQYF. The chain employs TRBV20-1 and TRBJ2-7, with 7 bases aligning to TRBD2. CDR3 length equals 13 residues. The V and J ends lost 6 bases and 0 bases, in that order; junction bases with no gene match: 5. Germline V CDR1 and CDR2: DFQATT, SNEGSKA (reference sequence).

The V and J genes are TRBV6-2 or TRBV6-3 and TRBJ2-3, with TRBD2 matching 10 bases. This CDR3 has 18 amino acids. Germline trimming cut 6 bases from V and 0 bases from J; bases unmatched to any gene: 12. Germline V gene lookup returns CDR1 MNHEY and CDR2 SVGEGT. The DNA of the CDR3 is TGTGCCAGCAGCCCAGCGGGAGGGCCACGAAAGAGCACAGATACGCAGTATTTT. This codes for CASSPAGGPRKSTDTQYF.

This clonotype has only a few counts. The chain is built from TRBV6-1 and TRBJ1-3; D unclear. The V gene lost 7 bases and the J gene lost 0 bases, with 10 bases spanning the gap. The CDR3 covers 14 residues. From germline, CDR1 is MNHNS and CDR2 SASEGT. The CDR3 here is CASKTGFSGNTIYF. The CDR3 nucleotides read TGTGCCAGCAAGACGGGATTCTCTGGAAACACCATATATTTT.

The table lists this clonotype with a few counts. The chain joins TRBV29-1 to TRBJ2-2, with 8 bases matching TRBD2. There are 13 residues in the CDR3. The V segment lost 4 bases and the J segment 6 bases; nucleotides outside the gene matches: 4. CDR1 and CDR2 (germline): SQVTM, ANQGSEA. This CDR3 reads CSVAGLAAGELFF. The CDR3 nucleotides read TGCAGCGTTGCTGGACTAGCCGCCGGGGAGCTGTTTTTT.

The V gene is TRBV20-1, the J gene TRBJ1-1; a possible D gene is TRBD1 (6 bases). Germline V gene data show CDR1 as DFQATT and CDR2 as SNEGSKA (reference sequence). The germline V and J ends were trimmed by 1 base and 0 bases, with 9 bases remaining between them. This CDR3 has 14 amino acids. CDR3 nucleotide sequence: TGCAGTGCTAGAGGGGGGGCATTGAACACTGAAGCTTTCTTT. Protein product: CSARGGALNTEAFF.

The rearrangement uses TRBV20-1 and TRBJ2-7, with 11 positions matching TRBD1. The germline V gene has CDR1 DFQATT and CDR2 SNEGSKA (reference sequence). V trimming: 0 bases; J trimming: 4 bases; junction bases outside the gene matches: 5. This CDR3 contains 15 residues. The CDR3 DNA sequence: TGCAGTGCTAGAGACCCTGGGACAGGGGGGTACGAGCAGTACTTC. Translated: CSARDPGTGGYEQYF.

This clonotype was detected only a few times. The V and J genes are TRBV6-5 and TRBJ2-6, with D possibly being TRBD2 (5 bases). There are 15 residues in the CDR3. The V end was cut by 0 bases, the J end by 3 bases, with 6 bases between. Germline CDR1 is MNHEY and CDR2 is SVGAGI. CDR3 region: CASSYSGNGANVLTF. The CDR3 DNA is TGTGCCAGCAGTTACTCCGGGAATGGGGCCAACGTCCTGACTTTC.

In this sample, this clonotype turned up a few times. The V call is TRBV20-1, the J call TRBJ2-7; TRBD2 matches at 8 bases. The CDR3 is made up of 12 amino acids. Germline-derived CDR1 and CDR2 are DFQATT and SNEGSKA (reference sequence). V gave up 7 bases and J gave up 4 bases; unmatched junction bases: 6. The CDR3 spells CSGGASGYEQYF. CDR3 bases: TGCAGTGGGGGGGCTAGCGGGTACGAGCAGTACTTC.

The chain links TRBV5-1 to TRBJ2-7; the match to TRBD1 covers 9 bases. CDR3 length: 15 residues. The germline V gene encodes CDR1 SGHRS and CDR2 YFSETQ. J gave up 7 bases and V 3 bases, and 11 bases lay outside the gene matches. CDR3 residues: CASSYSRDRAAEQYF. The CDR3 DNA sequence: TGCGCCAGCAGCTATTCAAGGGACAGGGCGGCGGAGCAGTACTTC. Complete variable domain (other parts from reference TRBV5-1 and TRBJ2-7): KAGVTQTPRYLIKTRGQQVTLSCSPISGHRSVSWYQQTPGQGLQFLFEYFSETQRNKGNFPGRFSGRQFSNSRSEMNVSTLELGDSALYLCASSYSRDRAAEQYFGPGTRLTVT.

The V call is TRBV24-1, the J call TRBJ2-1; 10 bases are shared with TRBD2. Trimming removed 4 bases from V and 5 bases from J; junction bases left unmatched: 4. Looked up from germline, CDR1 is KGHDR and CDR2 is SFDVKD. This CDR3 comprises 15 residues. DNA for the CDR3: TGTGCCACCAGTGACTGGACTAGCGGTGACAATGAGCAGTTCTTC. This encodes CATSDWTSGDNEQFF.

A note on this clonotype: A junction end diverges from the germline sequence, so it may reflect a read error. This rearrangement joins TRBV4-3 to TRBJ1-1; D perhaps matches TRBD1 (5 bases). Per the germline V gene, CDR1 is LGHNA and CDR2 is YSLEER. This CDR3 has 14 amino acids. Written as DNA, the CDR3 is TGCGCCAGCAGCCAAGAACAGGTGAACACTGAAGTTTTCTTT. Encoded protein: CASSQEQVNTEVFF.

This clonotype showed up just a few times. This chain joins TRBV20-1 and TRBJ2-1, with D possibly matching TRBD2 (8 bases). Germline CDR1 DFQATT, CDR2 SNEGSKA (reference sequence). Deletions cut 6 bases from V and 5 bases from J, with 20 bases between. This CDR3 has 15 residues. CDR3 amino acids: CSATGAGTSNNEQFF. For the CDR3, the DNA is TGCAGTGCCACAGGGGCCGGGACTAGTAACAATGAGCAGTTCTTC.

This chain uses TRBV4-2 with TRBJ1-1; 9 bases line up with TRBD1. Germline V gives CDR1 LGHNA, CDR2 YNFKEQ. This CDR3 is 15 amino acids long. The junction had 5 bases not matched to a gene; V was cut back by 2 bases and J by 4 bases. CDR3 nucleotides: TGTGCCAGCAGCCAACCGGGACAGGGAATCACTGAAGCTTTCTTT. It specifies CASSQPGQGITEAFF.

Here the CDR3 reads CASSRTGWELFF. For the CDR3, the DNA is TGTGCCAGCAGTCGGACAGGGTGGGAACTGTTTTTT. This chain joins TRBV7-9 and TRBJ1-4; 8 bases fit TRBD1. CDR3 length: 12 amino acids. The V segment lost 6 bases and the J segment 12 bases; nucleotides outside the gene matches: 6. Looked up from germline, CDR1 is SEHNR and CDR2 is FQNEAQ (reference sequence).

The chain employs TRBV30 and TRBJ2-1; D not resolved. Germline loops: CDR1 GTSNPN, CDR2 SVGIG (reference sequence). V lost 3 bases and J 0 bases, leaving 12 bases between the germline ends. CDR3 size: 15 residues. The CDR3 here is CAWRLIMSSYNEQFF. The CDR3 DNA reads as TGTGCCTGGAGATTGATAATGAGCTCCTACAATGAGCAGTTCTTC.

The sample holds many counts of this clonotype. The chain couples TRBV6-2 or TRBV6-3 to TRBJ1-5; D is uncertain. V shed 2 bases and J shed 1 base, with 12 bases lying between them. Germline CDR1 is MNHEY and CDR2 is SVGEGT. The CDR3 consists of 16 residues. CDR3 bases: TGTGCCAGCAGTTACGGGAGTAGTCCGAGCAATCAGCCCCAGCATTTT. This encodes CASSYGSSPSNQPQHF.

This CDR3 is CASSPGVIAKNIQYF. The CDR3 DNA reads TGTGCCAGCAGTCCGGGTGTCATAGCCAAAAACATTCAGTACTTC. This rearrangement joins TRBV7-2 to TRBJ2-4, with D unclear. Germline V gene sequence: CDR1 SGHTA, CDR2 FQGNSA. The CDR3 has 15 amino acids. V gave up 6 bases and J gave up 0 bases, with 12 bases separating them.

V gene TRBV20-1 combines with J gene TRBJ1-3, with no clear D. The germline gives CDR1 DFQATT, CDR2 SNEGSKA (reference sequence). V lost 0 bases and J 3 bases, leaving 3 bases between the germline ends. This CDR3 has 12 residues. CDR3 in amino acids: CSAREGGNTIYF. For the CDR3, the DNA is TGCAGTGCTAGAGAAGGTGGAAACACCATATATTTT.